This entry lists 21 T cell receptor beta chains sequenced from one sample in a study of blood T cell repertoires in COVID-19 (dated by TCRdb to between 2020 and 2021). Receptors were amplified or captured by the immunoSEQ multiplex PCR assay. What TCRdb holds here is the immuneACCESS table cut down to in-frame rearrangements. Part of the clones is not present; checked against another copy, under half of the missing clones reflect an unresolved V gene, and the others are unexplained. Counted in this sample were hundreds of thousands of clones; roughly 80% of them appeared once. The biggest ten clones account for about 9% of the sample. The sequenced sample was peripheral blood. Receptor source: an elderly man with acute or convalescent COVID-19.

The V call is TRBV5-6, the J call TRBJ2-7, with D possibly TRBD1 on 6 matching bases. CDR3 length: 15 amino acids. Germline assignment: CDR1 SGHDT and CDR2 YYEEEE. The V and J ends lost 4 bases and 3 bases respectively, with 17 bases between them. In nucleotides, the CDR3 is TGTGCCAGCAGCCGCGGCCGACAGGCGTACTACGAGCAGTACTTC. It is translated as CASSRGRQAYYEQYF.

The rearrangement uses TRBV12-3 or TRBV12-4 and TRBJ2-3; D gene ambiguous. The CDR3 contains 13 residues. The V end was cut by 4 bases, the J end by 4 bases, with 9 bases between. CDR3 sequence (DNA): TGTGCCAGCAGTTCTAGAGGATCAGATACGCAGTATTTT. This codes for CASSSRGSDTQYF.

This chain joins TRBV30 and TRBJ1-6; D is unclear. Trimming stripped 6 bases from V and 7 bases from J, with 10 bases between. Germline V lookup: CDR1 GTSNPN, CDR2 SVGIG (reference sequence). The CDR3 extends over 12 amino acids. CDR3 DNA sequence: TGTGCCTGCGGGATACCAAATTCACCCCTCCACTTT. Amino acids: CACGIPNSPLHF.

This chain links TRBV28 with TRBJ2-1; D possibly corresponds to TRBD1 (6 bases). Per germline, CDR1 MDHEN and CDR2 SYDVKM. V was trimmed by 7 bases and J by 0 bases, leaving 16 bases between them. The CDR3 has 16 amino acids. DNA for the CDR3: TGTGCCAGCACCTCTTCCGGGACACGCTCCTACAATGAGCAGTTCTTC. Translating gives CASTSSGTRSYNEQFF.

The chain joins TRBV4-1 to TRBJ1-2, with no clear D. The germline V gene encodes CDR1 MGHRA and CDR2 YSYEKL. Trimming stripped 1 base from V and 3 bases from J, with 9 bases between. The CDR3 is made up of 14 amino acids. The CDR3 sequence: CASSQVLQYYGYTF. The DNA of the CDR3 is TGCGCCAGCAGCCAAGTCTTACAGTACTATGGCTACACCTTC.

The chain has TRBV19 and TRBJ2-5; 14 bases agree with TRBD2. CDR1 LNHDA and CDR2 SQIVND come from the germline V gene (reference sequence). Trimming at V came to 5 bases and at J to 5 bases, leaving 7 bases not matched to a gene. The CDR3 spans 16 residues. The CDR3 nucleotides are TGTGCCAGTAGTCGACTAGCGGGAGGGTGGGAGGAGACCCAGTACTTC. It specifies CASSRLAGGWEETQYF.

The rearrangement links TRBV21-1 to TRBJ2-2; TRBD2 is taken as the D call from the table, unchecked against the DNA. TRBV21-1 is a documented pseudogene. The CDR3 covers 13 residues. The CDR3 DNA reads as TGTGCCAGCAGCCTCGGAGGAACCGGGGAGCTGTTTTTT. Translating it yields CASSLGGTGELFF.

This clone appeared a single time. V is TRBV11-2 and J is TRBJ1-1; D unclear. CDR1 is SGHAT, CDR2 FQNNGV, per germline. The CDR3 loop spans 13 amino acids. Between the trimmed V and J ends, which lost 5 bases and 3 bases, there was a span of 10 bases. CDR3 bases: TGTGCCAGCAGCCCCCGAGGGTACACTGAAGCTTTCTTT. It translates to CASSPRGYTEAFF.

The chain links TRBV25-1 to TRBJ2-1; 7 bases line up with TRBD1. The germline CDR1 and CDR2 sequences are MGHDK and SYGVNS. This CDR3 has 15 amino acids. Trimming cost V 3 bases and J 5 bases; bases outside gene matches: 7. This CDR3 reads CASSELGGRDNEQFF. The DNA of the CDR3 is TGTGCCAGCAGTGAGCTAGGGGGCAGGGACAATGAGCAGTTCTTC.

The rearrangement joins TRBV7-9 to TRBJ1-4, with unresolved D. Deletions cut 3 bases from V and 5 bases from J, with 13 bases between. The CDR3 contains 15 residues. From germline, CDR1 is SEHNR and CDR2 FQNEAQ (reference sequence). CDR3 in amino acids: CASSFAEIKNEKLFF. In DNA form, the CDR3 reads TGTGCCAGCAGCTTTGCGGAGATAAAAAATGAAAAACTGTTTTTT.

This clone showed up just once. CDR3 sequence: CASSFGEGGGANVLTF. As DNA, the CDR3 is TGCGCCAGCAGCTTCGGGGAGGGAGGTGGGGCCAACGTCCTGACTTTC. The V call is TRBV5-1, the J call TRBJ2-6; 7 bases match TRBD2. CDR1 and CDR2 (germline): SGHRS, YFSETQ. The junction had 5 bases not matched to a gene; V was cut back by 2 bases and J by 3 bases. This CDR3 comprises 16 residues.

V usage is TRBV5-1 and J usage is TRBJ2-3, with D possibly TRBD1 on 5 matching bases. The CDR3 runs to 15 residues. The V gene lost 0 bases and the J gene lost 2 bases, with 10 bases spanning the gap. Germline CDR1 and CDR2: SGHRS and YFSETQ. The CDR3 region is CASSLARASTDTQYF. The CDR3 DNA sequence: TGCGCCAGCAGCTTGGCCAGGGCCTCCACAGATACGCAGTATTTT.

CDR3 region: CASSSDSTISPQHF. Written as DNA, the CDR3 is TGTGCCAGCTCATCGGACTCTACTATCAGCCCCCAGCATTTT. This chain connects TRBV18 to TRBJ1-5; D gene ambiguous. V was trimmed by 5 bases and J by 10 bases, leaving 18 bases between them. Per germline, CDR1 KGHSH and CDR2 LQKENI. The CDR3 loop spans 14 amino acids.

V gene TRBV10-2 combines with J gene TRBJ2-3; 12 nucleotides agree with TRBD2. The CDR3 runs 15 residues. Losses at the gene ends were 4 bases for V and 5 bases for J; bases not matched to a gene: 4. Germline V gene sequence: CDR1 WSHSY, CDR2 SAAADI. CDR3 residues: CASSVSSGGGDTQYF. CDR3 nucleotide sequence: TGCGCCAGCAGTGTATCTAGCGGGGGGGGAGATACGCAGTATTTT.

This chain links TRBV7-2 with TRBJ2-3, with 11 bases lining up with TRBD2. The germline V gene has CDR1 SGHTA and CDR2 FQGNSA. J gave up 8 bases and V 4 bases, and 11 bases lay outside the gene matches. The CDR3 has 16 residues. The CDR3 loop is CASSSLAGGPSGTQYF. Here the CDR3 DNA reads TGTGCCAGCAGCTCCTTAGCGGGAGGGCCCAGCGGTACGCAGTATTTT.

The chain combines TRBV19 with TRBJ1-4, with D unclear. This CDR3 region has 14 residues. Germline CDR1 LNHDA, CDR2 SQIVND (reference sequence). V lost 7 bases, J lost 5 bases, and 14 bases lay in between. DNA of the CDR3: TGTGCCAGTACGCAAATAGACGGGAATGAAAAACTGTTTTTT. As protein: CASTQIDGNEKLFF.

This chain uses TRBV9 with TRBJ1-5; 8 bases are a match to TRBD1. Germline V lookup: CDR1 SGDLS, CDR2 YYNGEE. The trim removed 0 bases at V and 4 bases at J, leaving 3 bases unmatched. The CDR3 sequence is 15 residues long. The CDR3 region is CASSVGQGTNQPQHF. CDR3 coding DNA: TGTGCCAGCAGCGTAGGACAGGGGACAAATCAGCCCCAGCATTTT.

The genes are TRBV6-1 and TRBJ2-3; perhaps TRBD2 as D (5 bases). Germline assignment: CDR1 MNHNS and CDR2 SASEGT. Trimming stripped 4 bases from V and 5 bases from J, with 19 bases between. CDR3 length equals 16 residues. As DNA, the CDR3 is TGTGCCAGCAGTGGACCGTCGGGGATAGCACGAGATACGCAGTATTTT. Its translation is CASSGPSGIARDTQYF.

The V call is TRBV12-3 or TRBV12-4, the J call TRBJ1-1; unclear D gene. This CDR3 contains 13 residues. The V end lost 4 bases, the J end lost 0 bases, and 6 bases lay between the germline ends. CDR3 protein: CASSSSLNTEAFF. The CDR3 DNA reads TGTGCCAGCAGTTCAAGCTTGAACACTGAAGCTTTCTTT.

The J gene is TRBJ1-2, the V gene TRBV18; D remains ambiguous. CDR3 length: 13 residues. Deletions cut 2 bases from V and 4 bases from J, with 8 bases between. Germline CDR1 reads KGHSH; CDR2 reads LQKENI. The CDR3 loop reads CASSPERSYGYTF. The DNA of the CDR3 is TGTGCCAGCTCACCAGAGAGGAGCTATGGCTACACCTTC.

The chain is built from TRBV30 and TRBJ1-5; D call uncertain. Germline-derived CDR1 and CDR2 are GTSNPN and SVGIG (reference sequence). The CDR3 spans 14 residues. The ends were cut back, 1 base at V and 4 bases at J, with 11 bases in the middle. The CDR3 reads CAWSALRRNQPQHF. The CDR3 DNA sequence: TGTGCCTGGAGTGCCCTCAGGAGGAATCAGCCCCAGCATTTT. The variable domain in full, completed from reference TRBV30 and TRBJ1-5, reads SQTIHQWPATLVQPVGSPLSLECTVEGTSNPNLYWYRQAAGRGLQLLFYSVGIGQISSEVPQNLSASRPQDRQFILSSKKLLLSDSGFYLCAWSALRRNQPQHFGDGTRLSIL.